This T cell receptor beta chain was sequenced during a study of T-cell reconstitution after alpha-beta-depleted transplantation in children. Preparation of the TCRbeta library was carried out with unique molecular identifiers. A single record per CDR3 protein comes from TCRdb applying MiXCR to the PCR reads. Of around 400,000 distinct CDR3 sequences in the sample, about 11% were seen once. This clonotype was counted a few times. The CDR3 totals 17 residues. Germline values: CDR1 LNHDA, CDR2 SQIVND (reference sequence). Trimming took 6 bases from V and 5 from J; bases not matched to a gene: 7. This TCR was sampled from a human donor who donated a stem cell graft to a child with acute myeloid leukemia. J is TRBJ2-2 and V is TRBV19; TRBD2 aligns across 15 bases. The sequencing used PBMCs from the stem cell graft donor, collected from the stem cell graft. The CDR3 sequence is CASSQGLAGGRTGELFF. For the CDR3, the DNA is TGTGCCAGTAGCCAGGGACTAGCGGGGGGACGGACCGGGGAGCTGTTTTTT.